The source of this T cell receptor beta chain is a study of CD8 T cells in Susac syndrome. Random hexamers primed reverse transcription of about 0.5 to 1 ug RNA. TCRdb used MiXCR to reprocess the immunoSEQ multiplex PCR reads, holding one entry per CDR3 protein. The sample contains over 150,000 distinct CDR3 sequences, just under 95% of which appear only once. Diagnostic criteria defined recently for definite or probable disease were met by the Susac syndrome patients. Germline CDR1 and CDR2: DFQATT and SNEGSKA (reference sequence). CDR3 length: 14 amino acids. After removal of 3 bases from V and 6 bases from J, the junction contained 6 bases not matched to a gene.

This receptor was identified in a human donor with Susac syndrome. The V call is TRBV20-1, the J call TRBJ2-2, with 8 positions matching TRBD2. The specimen sequenced was CD4+ T cells from PBMCs. For the CDR3, the DNA is TGCAGTGCTAGCGGGAGGGCCGGGGCCGGGGAGCTGTTTTTT. Its protein product is CSASGRAGAGELFF.